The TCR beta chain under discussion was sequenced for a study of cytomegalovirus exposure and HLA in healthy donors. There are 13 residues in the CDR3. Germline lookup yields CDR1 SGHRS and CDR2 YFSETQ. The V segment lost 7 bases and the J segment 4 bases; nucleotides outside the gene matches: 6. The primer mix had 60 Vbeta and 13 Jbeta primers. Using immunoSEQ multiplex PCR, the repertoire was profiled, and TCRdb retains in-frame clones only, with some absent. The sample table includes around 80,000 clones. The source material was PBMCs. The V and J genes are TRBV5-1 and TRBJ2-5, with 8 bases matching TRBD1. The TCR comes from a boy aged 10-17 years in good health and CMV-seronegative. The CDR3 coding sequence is TGCGCCAGCGGGCAGGGGGCCAGAGAGACCCAGTACTTC. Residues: CASGQGARETQYF.